A selection of T cell receptor beta chains follows, all from one sample in a study of blood T cell repertoires in COVID-19. Profiling relied on immunoSEQ multiplex PCR, and the TCRdb table lists in-frame clones only, not all of them. The sample consists of around 700,000 clones, 80% to 90% of them appearing once. Material for sequencing was peripheral blood. Receptor source: a young woman with acute or convalescent COVID-19. The conserved cysteine and the conserved F or W are not part of the CDR3 here. The D gene is left open where the match is weak.

>.|TRBJ1-2|TRBV9
ASSVEVGASGYT
>.|TRBJ1-2|TRBV9
ASSVEGGTLGYGYT
>.|TRBJ1-5|TRBV4-1
ASSRSQVNSNQPQH
>TRBD1|TRBJ2-7|TRBV7-2
ASAVRVGQGYEQY
>.|TRBJ2-5|TRBV19
ASSIDRGHRETQY
>.|TRBJ1-3|TRBV7-8
ASSNPARGLLRGNTIY
>.|TRBJ2-2|TRBV7-3
ASSLGYEATGELF
>.|TRBJ1-2|TRBV18
ASSASAQVYYGYT
>.|TRBJ1-5|TRBV7-2
ASSLSSSNQPQH
>.|TRBJ1-5|TRBV21-1
ASSKNRGSNQPQH
>TRBD1|TRBJ2-7|TRBV7-8
ASSPPPGTGVYEQY
>TRBD1|TRBJ1-1|TRBV2
ASSADRGGNTEAF
>.|TRBJ1-1|TRBV29-1
SVAPGADTEAF
>.|TRBJ1-5|TRBV28
ASSYSQANQPQH
>TRBD2|TRBJ2-3|TRBV12-5
ASGSWTSADTQY
>TRBD2|TRBJ2-7|TRBV2
ASIGLAGSYEQY
>.|TRBJ1-2|TRBV5-4
ASTLGQGYGYT
>TRBD2|TRBJ2-7|TRBV6-2/TRBV6-3
ASSYGRLAGYKEQY
>.|TRBJ2-7|TRBV9
ASSAGHGHYEQY
>.|TRBJ2-2|TRBV11-2
ASTYGTGELF
>.|TRBJ1-5|TRBV6-2/TRBV6-3
ASSYMGEGSQPQH
>TRBD1|TRBJ2-7|TRBV5-1
ASSLERDRAYEQY
>TRBD2|TRBJ2-1|TRBV27
ASKLAGAGEQF
>.|TRBJ1-2|TRBV30
AWSASYGYT
>.|TRBJ2-7|TRBV5-1
ASNRAQGYEQY
>.|TRBJ1-1|TRBV19
ASSTGSGTEAF
>.|TRBJ1-5|TRBV4-3
ASSQDNSPRQPQH